Listed below are T cell receptor beta chains from one sample, sequenced in a study of control samples from healthy donors and cancer patients. Only in-frame clones appear in the TCRdb table, and some are missing; sequencing was by immunoSEQ multiplex PCR. Among 65,000 to 80,000 clones listed, roughly 90% were seen once. The sample was PBMCs. These receptors were obtained from a woman aged 50 to 65 with colorectal cancer. CDR3s include the opening cysteine and the closing phenylalanine or tryptophan. A D gene is named only where the DNA matches it firmly. Only some rows state a clone size, as once, few, many or a class for expanded clones.

V gene	D gene	clone size	J gene	CDR3 protein	CDR3 DNA
TRBV28	.	.	TRBJ1-2	CASTDGGAIYGYTF	TGTGCCAGCACCGACGGGGGGGCAATCTATGGCTACACCTTC
TRBV19	.	.	TRBJ2-2	CASSTGGLAKTGELFF	TGTGCCAGTAGTACCGGGGGTCTAGCGAAGACCGGGGAGCTGTTTTTT
TRBV7-8	.	.	TRBJ1-1	CASSPAALEAFF	TGTGCCAGCAGCCCGGCAGCGTTAGAAGCTTTCTTT
TRBV30	TRBD1	.	TRBJ1-6	CAWALGQGGAPLHF	TGTGCCTGGGCCCTGGGACAGGGAGGGGCACCCCTCCACTTT
TRBV19	.	.	TRBJ2-1	CASRTPSYNEQFF	TGTGCCAGTCGGACACCTTCCTACAATGAGCAGTTCTTC
TRBV9	.	few	TRBJ1-6	CASSYSGQSNSPLHF	TGTGCCAGCAGCTACTCCGGACAGAGTAATTCACCCCTCCACTTT
TRBV5-1	TRBD2	few	TRBJ2-1	CASSSGTSGGLQFF	TGCGCCAGCAGCTCCGGGACTAGCGGGGGGCTGCAGTTCTTC
TRBV4-3	.	.	TRBJ2-6	CASSQGRGGSGANVLTF	TGCGCCAGCAGCCAAGGGAGAGGGGGATCTGGGGCCAACGTCCTGACTTTC
TRBV28	TRBD1	.	TRBJ1-4	CASSSRRTGINEKLFF	TGTGCCAGCAGTTCCCGACGGACAGGGATAAATGAAAAACTGTTTTTT
TRBV5-1	TRBD1	.	TRBJ1-5	CASSLAGGNQPQHF	TGCGCCAGCAGCTTGGCAGGGGGGAATCAGCCCCAGCATTTT
TRBV18	.	.	TRBJ1-1	CASSPQRVGGTEAFF	TGTGCCAGCTCACCACAGAGGGTGGGGGGCACTGAAGCTTTCTTT
TRBV7-9	.	.	TRBJ2-1	CASSRPPGDPARVEQFF	TGTGCCAGCAGCCGTCCCCCAGGGGACCCAGCGCGGGTTGAGCAGTTCTTC
TRBV10-3	.	.	TRBJ1-1	CAISPGPFTEAFF	TGTGCCATCAGCCCTGGTCCCTTCACTGAAGCTTTCTTT
TRBV9	TRBD2	.	TRBJ2-5	CASSVAGGPQETQYF	TGTGCCAGCAGCGTAGCGGGGGGACCTCAAGAGACCCAGTACTTC
TRBV28	TRBD1	once	TRBJ1-2	CASSPQSSGQHYGYTF	TGTGCCAGCAGTCCCCAGTCGTCGGGACAGCACTATGGCTACACCTTC
TRBV6-6	.	.	TRBJ1-1	CASSYSQGNTEAFF	TGTGCCAGCAGTTACTCCCAGGGGAACACTGAAGCTTTCTTT
TRBV5-6	TRBD2	.	TRBJ2-1	CASSSPSGETYNEQFF	TGTGCCAGCAGCTCGCCTAGCGGGGAGACCTACAATGAGCAGTTCTTC
TRBV6-5	.	.	TRBJ2-3	CASRAGVSTDTQYF	TGTGCCAGCAGGGCAGGGGTGAGCACAGATACGCAGTATTTT
TRBV2	.	.	TRBJ1-4	CASSDGLGNEKLFF	TGTGCCAGCAGTGACGGTCTGGGGAATGAAAAACTGTTTTTT
TRBV12-5	.	once	TRBJ2-1	CASGQGYNEQFF	TGTGCTAGTGGTCAAGGTTACAATGAGCAGTTCTTC
TRBV30	TRBD1	once	TRBJ1-4	CAWSAGTGWEKLFF	TGTGCCTGGAGCGCCGGGACAGGTTGGGAAAAACTGTTTTTT
TRBV3-1/TRBV3-2	TRBD1	.	TRBJ1-4	CASSQAGGVEKLFF	TGTGCCAGCAGCCAAGCAGGGGGCGTGGAAAAACTGTTTTTT
TRBV27	.	.	TRBJ1-4	CASRESWLANEKLFF	TGTGCCAGCAGGGAAAGCTGGCTGGCTAATGAAAAACTGTTTTTT
TRBV2	TRBD1	.	TRBJ2-3	CASSGTGGLPDTQYF	TGTGCCAGCAGCGGGACAGGGGGCCTACCAGATACGCAGTATTTT
TRBV5-1	.	few	TRBJ2-2	CASSLSSGELFF	TGCGCCAGCAGCTTGTCGTCCGGGGAGCTGTTTTTT
TRBV7-2	TRBD2	.	TRBJ2-5	CASSARGAGETQYF	TGTGCCAGCAGCGCGCGGGGGGCCGGGGAGACCCAGTACTTC
TRBV5-6	.	.	TRBJ1-4	CASSLAGWGGNEKLFF	TGTGCCAGCAGCTTGGCTGGTTGGGGAGGAAATGAAAAACTGTTTTTT
TRBV4-1	.	.	TRBJ1-2	CASSRFKNRDGYTF	TGCGCCAGCAGCCGATTTAAAAACAGGGATGGCTACACCTTC
TRBV6-6	.	once	TRBJ1-1	CASSRDIGMNTEAFF	TGTGCCAGCAGTCGCGACATCGGGATGAACACTGAAGCTTTCTTT
TRBV19	.	few	TRBJ2-1	CASSKIQETNEQFF	TGTGCCAGTAGCAAAATCCAAGAAACCAATGAGCAGTTCTTC
TRBV20-1	.	.	TRBJ1-3	CSASRQTSGNTIYF	TGCAGTGCTAGTAGGCAGACCTCTGGAAACACCATATATTTT
TRBV15	.	.	TRBJ2-2	CATSRDYKNTGELFF	TGTGCCACCAGCAGAGATTACAAAAACACCGGGGAGCTGTTTTTT
TRBV5-1	.	.	TRBJ1-3	CASSGLGGNTIYF	TGCGCCAGCAGCGGATTAGGTGGAAACACCATATATTTT
TRBV6-5	TRBD1	.	TRBJ1-4	CASRDSRGQGEKLFF	TGTGCCAGCAGGGACTCCAGGGGGCAGGGAGAAAAACTGTTTTTT
TRBV7-8	.	.	TRBJ2-2	CASQLRESFSGELFF	TGTGCCAGCCAACTTCGGGAGTCTTTCTCCGGGGAGCTGTTTTTT
TRBV28	.	.	TRBJ2-2	CASSRGQNTGELFF	TGTGCCAGCAGTAGGGGACAGAACACCGGGGAGCTGTTTTTT
TRBV27	TRBD1	.	TRBJ1-3	CASTKPRTGFGNTIYF	TGTGCCAGCACCAAACCGCGGACAGGGTTTGGAAACACCATATATTTT
TRBV6-5	.	.	TRBJ1-1	CASSPTGANTEAFF	TGTGCCAGCAGTCCCACCGGGGCGAACACTGAAGCTTTCTTT
TRBV11-3	.	.	TRBJ2-2	CASRGTNTGELFF	TGTGCCAGTAGGGGGACGAACACCGGGGAGCTGTTTTTT
TRBV5-1	TRBD1	.	TRBJ2-6	CASSPGQGSTSGANVLTF	TGCGCCAGCAGCCCGGGACAGGGCTCGACCTCTGGGGCCAACGTCCTGACTTTC
TRBV10-3	TRBD2	.	TRBJ2-3	CAISESYGGAGDTQYF	TGTGCCATCAGTGAGTCGTACGGGGGGGCCGGGGATACGCAGTATTTT
TRBV28	.	.	TRBJ1-5	CASNSRGVSNQPQHF	TGTGCCAGCAACTCCCGAGGGGTCAGTAATCAGCCCCAGCATTTT
TRBV27	.	.	TRBJ1-6	CASSFAGGKSPLHF	TGTGCCAGCAGTTTCGCGGGAGGGAAATCACCCCTCCACTTT
TRBV4-3	.	.	TRBJ1-2	CASSQARGTNYGYTF	TGCGCCAGCAGCCAAGCTCGGGGGACTAACTATGGCTACACCTTC
TRBV7-9	.	.	TRBJ1-1	CASSLGQNTEAFF	TGTGCCAGCAGCTTAGGACAGAACACTGAAGCTTTCTTT
TRBV4-1	.	.	TRBJ1-2	CASSHTQETPLWGYTF	TGCGCCAGCAGCCATACGCAGGAGACCCCACTATGGGGCTACACCTTC
TRBV19	TRBD2	few	TRBJ2-2	CASSRDTSGGSTGELFF	TGTGCCAGTAGTAGGGACACTAGCGGGGGGTCCACCGGGGAGCTGTTTTTT
TRBV6-5	.	once	TRBJ1-1	CASSIPNTEAFF	TGTGCCAGCAGTATCCCCAACACTGAAGCTTTCTTT
TRBV2	.	.	TRBJ1-6	CASKEQVDSPLHF	TGTGCCAGCAAAGAACAGGTCGACTCACCCCTCCACTTT
TRBV19	.	.	TRBJ2-5	CASSNQETQYF	TGTGCCAGTAGTAACCAAGAGACCCAGTACTTC
TRBV6-2/TRBV6-3	TRBD2	few	TRBJ2-1	CASSKGEGSYNEQFF	TGTGCCAGCAGTAAAGGGGAGGGTAGCTACAATGAGCAGTTCTTC
TRBV14	.	.	TRBJ1-2	CASSQQGGYTF	TGTGCCAGCAGCCAACAGGGGGGCTACACCTTC